This T cell receptor (beta chain) derives from a study of OX40 agonist ivuxolimab in advanced cancers. About the full investigation: Ivuxolimab, which targeted the costimulatory receptor OX40 (CD134), was an agonistic, fully human IgG2 monoclonal antibody. Intravenous ivuxolimab was administered to patients every 2 weeks at six dose levels: 0.01, 0.1, 0.3, 1.5, 3 and 10 mg/kg. Among the roughly 50 dose-escalation patients, around 19 had hepatocellular carcinoma, around 15 melanoma, 9 renal cell carcinoma and 9 head and neck cancer. A male proportion of about 79% and a mean age of around 60 years, ranging from 23 to 79, were recorded for the dose-escalation cohort. Prior anti-PD-1, anti-PD-L1 or anti-CTLA-4 therapy was permitted, and about two fifths of dose-escalation patients had received checkpoint inhibitors. Partial responses occurred in three dose-escalation patients: two with cutaneous melanoma and one with hepatocellular carcinoma. Peripheral TCRbeta sequencing was intended to test whether TCR sequence diversity was altered and clonal T-cell expansion was caused by ivuxolimab. The paper reports the monotherapy dose-escalation portion (N ≈ 50 patients) of the phase I ivuxolimab trial.

The germline V gene sets CDR1 to SGHDT and CDR2 to YYEEEE. The CDR3, from cysteine to phenylalanine, totals 14 residues. The kept DNA is CDR3 alone, 42 bases in frame from the first base. V sheds 2 bases and J sheds 5 bases, leaving 13 bases between their ends. The trial excluded patients who had a history of autoimmune disease or who were on systemic immunosuppression. In every dose cohort, peripheral blood was drawn for TCR sequencing at baseline, cycle 4 day 1, and cycle 7 day 1. Samples came from an open-label, multicenter, first-in-human phase I dose-escalation trial of ivuxolimab. Adults with locally advanced or metastatic melanoma, renal cell carcinoma, hepatocellular carcinoma or head and neck squamous cell carcinoma were enrolled in the trial. CD4+ and CD8+ T cells were sorted separately from peripheral blood before TCR sequencing. General findings and caveats noted by the study authors: Antigen specificity was not determined for the clonally expanded peripheral T cells. At doses of 0.1 to 3.0 mg/kg, clonal expansion of both CD4+ and CD8+ blood T cells was observed from baseline to week 6. In the 0.1-3.0 mg/kg groups, partial responders had among the lowest normalized peripheral clonal expansion, particularly in CD8+ T cells. Low levels of normalized T-cell clonal expansion were also shown by some nonresponding patients. After ivuxolimab, CD8+ T cells had more expanded clones than CD4+ T cells on average.

Genomic DNA was extracted from sorted cells for sequencing of the TCRbeta CDR3 region. The immunoSEQ Assay was used for sequencing of TCRbeta CDR3 regions. This is the immuneACCESS table as TCRdb keeps it, with only in-frame sequences that have V and J called. A part of the clones is gone; compared with another copy, unresolved V genes explain less than half, and the rest is unexplained. A total of 25,000 to 40,000 clones appear in this sample, more than 80% of them only once. 20% to 25% of the sample is in the top ten clones. A remark on this clone: No antigen is known for it. Within one base of it there is no much larger clone, and no base qualities were kept.

The sequencing here drew on CD4+ or CD8+ T cells sorted from blood, taken in a trial of the OX40 agonist ivuxolimab. The origin of this receptor is an adult with an advanced solid tumor such as melanoma, head and neck, liver or kidney cancer. This chain is built from TRBV5-6 and TRBJ1-2; the D gene assignment is ambiguous. The DNA sequence is TGTGCCAGCAGCTTTCTAGGGATTCTATATGGCTACACCTTC. This encodes CASSFLGILYGYTF. This CDR3, with the reference TRBV5-6 and TRBJ1-2 proteins standing in past its ends, gives the full variable domain DAGVTQSPTHLIKTRGQQVTLRCSPKSGHDTVSWYQQALGQGPQFIFQYYEEEERQRGNFPDRFSGHQFPNYSSELNVNALLLGDSALYLCASSFLGILYGYTFGSGTRLTVV.